This T cell receptor (beta chain) was sequenced in a study of T cells after yellow fever vaccination. TCRdb reprocessed the 5' RACE reads with MiXCR, giving one entry per CDR3 protein. Of about 170,000 distinct CDR3 sequences listed, 5.5% to 7.5% are singletons. This CDR3 spans 15 amino acids. Losses at the gene ends were 6 bases for V and 0 bases for J; bases not matched to a gene: 4. Germline V gene data show CDR1 as SEHNR and CDR2 as FQNEAQ (reference sequence). The sequencing here drew on CD4+ T cells sorted from PBMCs, taken on the day of the first yellow fever vaccination. V usage is TRBV7-9 and J usage is TRBJ2-2; TRBD1 matches at 7 bases. This receptor was identified in a man younger than 35 who received the YFV17D yellow fever vaccine. Here the CDR3 reads CASRATGANTGELFF. In nucleotides, the CDR3 is TGTGCCAGCAGAGCTACAGGGGCGAACACCGGGGAGCTGTTTTTT.